The next 30 T cell receptor beta chains were all read from a single sample in a study of CD8+ T cells in alopecia areata. Reverse transcription of extracted RNA yielded cDNA, which provided the sequencing template. The data were produced by immunoSEQ multiplex PCR, yet TCRdb's version contains in-frame clones alone and is incomplete. The sample consists of 150,000 to 200,000 clones, less than 70% of them appearing once. As for treatment: oral pan-JAK inhibitor, 5-10 mg twice daily. The material sequenced was CD8+ T cells sorted from blood, taken at week 24, from a patient treated with tofacitinib. All receptors derive from a human donor with alopecia areata.

This chain joins TRBV30 and TRBJ2-1; maybe TRBD2 (6 bases). CDR1 and CDR2 from the germline V gene are GTSNPN and SVGIG (reference sequence). With 5 bases removed from V and 7 bases from J, the gap between germline ends came to 12 bases. The CDR3 is 12 residues long. The CDR3 DNA reads TGTGCCTGGGGGAGGTCGGGGAATGAGCAGTTCTTC. This sequence encodes CAWGRSGNEQFF.

The chain carries TRBV30 and TRBJ1-1; no clear D. Trimming took off 3 bases at V and 5 bases at J, with 10 bases between the two ends. The CDR3 runs to 12 residues. CDR1 and CDR2 (germline): GTSNPN, SVGIG (reference sequence). Here the CDR3 DNA reads TGTGCCTGGAGGTCGGGGAATACTGAAGCTTTCTTT. Amino acids: CAWRSGNTEAFF.

The rearrangement links TRBV28 to TRBJ2-1, with D hard to call. CDR3 length equals 14 residues. In germline, CDR1 is MDHEN, CDR2 SYDVKM. Trimming took off 9 bases at V and 5 bases at J, with 17 bases between the two ends. Written as DNA, the CDR3 is TGTGCCAGTACCGACACCCCTCCCGACAATGAGCAGTTCTTC. It yields the protein CASTDTPPDNEQFF.

This CDR3 is CASSLGQGREQFF. CDR3 nucleotides: TGTGCCAGCAGCTTAGGTCAGGGTCGAGAGCAGTTCTTC. This chain links TRBV11-2 with TRBJ2-1; TRBD1 might be the D (5 bases). CDR3 size: 13 residues. Germline CDR1 reads SGHAT; CDR2 reads FQNNGV. The V gene lost 1 base and the J gene lost 10 bases, with 11 bases spanning the gap.

This clone was detected a few times. J is TRBJ2-7 and V is TRBV5-4; D possibly corresponds to TRBD2 (5 bases). V gave up 0 bases and J gave up 0 bases, with 13 bases separating them. Germline assignment: CDR1 SGHNT and CDR2 YYREEE (reference sequence). This CDR3 is built from 16 residues. Written as DNA, the CDR3 is TGTGCCAGCAGCTTGGTTCGGGATATTAGCTCCTACGAGCAGTACTTC. Protein product: CASSLVRDISSYEQYF. The full variable domain, rest sourced from reference TRBV5-4 and TRBJ2-7, is ETGVTQSPTHLIKTRGQQVTLRCSSQSGHNTVSWYQQALGQGPQFIFQYYREEENGRGNFPPRFSGLQFPNYSSELNVNALELDDSALYLCASSLVRDISSYEQYFGPGTRLTVT.

A few counts support this clone. V is TRBV2 and J is TRBJ2-3; TRBD2 agrees at 11 bases. The J segment lost 6 bases and the V segment lost 0 bases, leaving 5 bases of the junction unmatched. Germline CDR1 SNHLY, CDR2 FYNNEI. This CDR3 has 16 residues. CDR3 DNA: TGTGCCAGCAGTGAAGCTAGCGGGGGGGCAGGGGATACGCAGTATTTT. Translation: CASSEASGGAGDTQYF.

This clone showed up just once. The rearrangement links TRBV30 to TRBJ1-5, with 8 bases that match TRBD1. The CDR3 spans 15 residues. V trimming: 2 bases; J trimming: 6 bases; junction bases outside the gene matches: 9. The germline V gene encodes CDR1 GTSNPN and CDR2 SVGIG (reference sequence). The CDR3: CAWSSYQGAGQPQHF. CDR3 in DNA: TGTGCCTGGAGTTCGTACCAGGGGGCTGGTCAGCCCCAGCATTTT.

This clone was detected once. This chain links TRBV19 with TRBJ1-5, with no clear D. CDR1 and CDR2 (germline): LNHDA, SQIVND (reference sequence). Trimming shortened V by 6 bases and J by 0 bases, and 12 bases separated the two germline ends. This CDR3 is 15 amino acids long. The CDR3 region is CASSPGINSNQPQHF. Written as DNA, the CDR3 is TGTGCCAGTAGCCCGGGAATAAATAGCAATCAGCCCCAGCATTTT.

This rearrangement joins TRBV19 to TRBJ2-2; TRBD1 agrees at 8 bases. CDR3 length: 14 residues. Germline V CDR1 and CDR2: LNHDA, SQIVND (reference sequence). V shed 9 bases and J 0 bases; nucleotides not matched to a gene: 3. CDR3 loop: CASLDRANTGELFF. DNA of the CDR3: TGTGCCAGCCTGGACAGGGCGAACACCGGGGAGCTGTTTTTT.

The rearrangement uses TRBV25-1 and TRBJ1-1, with D maybe TRBD1 (6 bases). Germline loops: CDR1 MGHDK, CDR2 SYGVNS. Deletions cut 5 bases from V and 4 bases from J, with 8 bases between. The CDR3 totals 12 residues. The CDR3 sequence: CASSLGATEAFF. The DNA for the CDR3 is TGTGCCAGCAGTTTGGGGGCCACTGAAGCTTTCTTT.

This rearrangement joins TRBV30 to TRBJ1-4; 8 nucleotides line up with TRBD1. V shed 3 bases, J shed 5 bases, and the junction held 5 bases outside the gene matches. The CDR3 loop spans 14 amino acids. Germline values: CDR1 GTSNPN, CDR2 SVGIG (reference sequence). The CDR3 DNA reads TGTGCCTGGAGCGAGGACAGGGTAAATGAAAAACTGTTTTTT. This translates into CAWSEDRVNEKLFF.

This clone is a singleton in its sample. V gene TRBV30 combines with J gene TRBJ2-7; 8 nucleotides agree with TRBD2. J was trimmed by 4 bases and V by 2 bases; bases with no gene match: 1. CDR3 size: 12 residues. Germline loops: CDR1 GTSNPN, CDR2 SVGIG (reference sequence). The CDR3 region is CAWSSGGYEQYF. The CDR3, as DNA: TGTGCCTGGAGTAGCGGGGGATACGAGCAGTACTTC.

The chain has TRBV6-6 and TRBJ1-1; TRBD1 matches at 10 bases. The CDR3 is 14 amino acids. Losses at the gene ends were 6 bases for V and 7 bases for J; bases not matched to a gene: 8. The germline CDR1 and CDR2 sequences are MNHNY and SVGAGI (reference sequence). Here the CDR3 DNA reads TGTGCCAGCAGCCCCGGGACAGGGGTTAGTGAAGCTTTCTTT. Translating gives CASSPGTGVSEAFF.

This clone has only a few counts. This chain links TRBV25-1 with TRBJ2-1; TRBD2 matches 8 bases. The V segment lost 9 bases and the J segment 8 bases; nucleotides outside the gene matches: 9. Germline V lookup: CDR1 MGHDK, CDR2 SYGVNS. CDR3 length equals 13 residues. DNA for the CDR3: TGTGCCAGTTCACCCGGACTAGCCGATGAGCAGTTCTTC. Protein sequence: CASSPGLADEQFF.

The gene calls are TRBV30 and TRBJ2-2; possible D gene TRBD1, 5 bases. Per the germline V gene, CDR1 is GTSNPN and CDR2 is SVGIG (reference sequence). V shed 2 bases and J shed 10 bases, with 17 bases lying between them. This CDR3 contains 14 residues. The CDR3 here is CAWSTHRFLEELFF. The CDR3 DNA reads as TGTGCCTGGAGTACACACAGGTTCTTAGAGGAGCTGTTTTTT.

This clone was recorded a few times. The rearrangement joins TRBV7-9 to TRBJ1-1, with D possibly being TRBD1 (6 bases). Looked up from germline, CDR1 is SEHNR and CDR2 is FQNEAQ (reference sequence). The CDR3 contains 13 residues. The ends were cut back, 6 bases at V and 1 base at J, with 9 bases in the middle. CDR3 sequence (DNA): TGTGCCAGCAGGGAACAGGGGAACACTGAAGCTTTCTTT. Translated, it gives CASREQGNTEAFF.

The V and J genes are TRBV11-2 and TRBJ2-7; 9 bases match TRBD1. The CDR3 totals 14 residues. Trimming at V came to 4 bases and at J to 3 bases, leaving 4 bases not matched to a gene. CDR1 and CDR2 (germline): SGHAT, FQNNGV. In DNA form, the CDR3 reads TGTGCCAGCAGCTGGGGACAGGGTGGCTACGAGCAGTACTTC. Translated: CASSWGQGGYEQYF.

The V gene is TRBV27, the J gene TRBJ1-5, with D tentatively TRBD1 (6 bases). V was shortened by 5 bases and J by 2 bases, with 19 bases between the two germline ends. Germline CDR1 reads MNHEY; CDR2 reads SMNVEV (reference sequence). The CDR3 is 17 amino acids. The CDR3 bases are TGTGCCAGCAGTCCTGTGGGAGGGGGGTTAGGCAATCAGCCCCAGCATTTT. It is translated as CASSPVGGGLGNQPQHF.

This chain connects TRBV7-3 to TRBJ2-1, with 9 bases fitting TRBD2. V was pared by 5 bases and J by 8 bases, with 7 bases of the junction left unmatched. The V gene's germline CDR1 is SGHTA and CDR2 FQGTGA. The CDR3 is made up of 14 amino acids. The chain's CDR3 is CASSDSGGTDEQFF. The DNA of the CDR3 is TGTGCCAGCAGCGATAGCGGGGGTACGGATGAGCAGTTCTTC.

The chain combines TRBV6-6 with TRBJ2-1; D tentatively reads TRBD1 or TRBD2 (5 bases each). The length of the CDR3 is 13 residues. Trimming removed 2 bases at V and 6 bases at J, with 8 bases between. Germline lookup yields CDR1 MNHNY and CDR2 SVGAGI (reference sequence). The CDR3 coding sequence is TGTGCCAGCAGTTACGTGGGGACCAATGAGCAGTTCTTC. This gives the protein CASSYVGTNEQFF.

This clone was seen more than once but under ten times. The chain employs TRBV7-9 and TRBJ1-5; possible D gene TRBD1, 5 bases. The CDR3 is made up of 13 amino acids. Trimming took off 5 bases at V and 4 bases at J, with 9 bases between the two ends. Germline CDR1 and CDR2: SEHNR and FQNEAQ (reference sequence). The CDR3 region is CASSPGVNQPQHF. CDR3 DNA: TGTGCCAGCAGCCCGGGGGTGAATCAGCCCCAGCATTTT. The complete variable domain, with remaining parts taken from reference TRBV7-9 and TRBJ1-5, reads DTGVSQNPRHKITKRGQNVTFRCDPISEHNRLYWYRQTLGQGPEFLTYFQNEAQLEKSRLLSDRFSAERPKGSFSTLEIQRTEQGDSAMYLCASSPGVNQPQHFGDGTRLSIL.

The chain links TRBV30 to TRBJ2-2, with D maybe TRBD1 (6 bases). The CDR3 runs 13 residues. V shed 0 bases and J shed 6 bases, with 8 bases lying between them. Germline V lookup: CDR1 GTSNPN, CDR2 SVGIG (reference sequence). CDR3 in DNA: TGTGCCTGGAGTGTTGAGGGGGCCGGGGAGCTGTTTTTT. Amino acids: CAWSVEGAGELFF.

The J gene is TRBJ1-1, the V gene TRBV30; weak D call: TRBD1 (6 bases). Trimming pared 2 bases from V and 1 base from J, leaving 11 bases between. The CDR3 totals 14 residues. Germline V lookup: CDR1 GTSNPN, CDR2 SVGIG (reference sequence). CDR3 DNA: TGTGCCTGGAGTCCCACGGGACAGAACACTGAAGCTTTCTTT. This gives the protein CAWSPTGQNTEAFF.

The chain uses TRBV5-1 and TRBJ2-1, with unresolved D. The germline V gene has CDR1 SGHRS and CDR2 YFSETQ. V was pared by 1 base and J by 6 bases, with 5 bases between. CDR3 length equals 12 residues. DNA of the CDR3: TGCGCCAGCAGCTTGAAGGGCAATGAGCAGTTCTTC. As protein: CASSLKGNEQFF.

This clone was observed a handful of times. The chain combines TRBV30 with TRBJ1-2; possibly TRBD1 for D (5 bases). The V end lost 4 bases, the J end lost 4 bases, and 10 bases lay between the germline ends. Germline lookup yields CDR1 GTSNPN and CDR2 SVGIG (reference sequence). This CDR3 has 12 amino acids. The CDR3 reads CAWKGAIYGYTF. The CDR3 DNA sequence: TGTGCCTGGAAAGGGGCTATCTATGGCTACACCTTC.

The genes are TRBV6-5 and TRBJ2-5; TRBD2 is a possible D gene (6 bases). V lost 4 bases and J 1 base, leaving 7 bases between the germline ends. Per germline, CDR1 MNHEY and CDR2 SVGAGI. There are 13 residues in the CDR3. CDR3 bases: TGTGCCAGCAGTTTAGCGGCCCAAGAGACCCAGTACTTC. Translation gives CASSLAAQETQYF.

This clone is a singleton in its sample. The CDR3 spells CASSPPWFF. The DNA for the CDR3 is TGTGCCAGCTCACCACCGTGGTTCTTT. The rearrangement uses TRBV18 and TRBJ1-1; D is uncertain. Germline V CDR1 and CDR2: KGHSH, LQKENI. The length of the CDR3 is 9 residues. V was cut by 0 bases and J by 14 bases, with 4 bases left in between.

The rearrangement joins TRBV20-1 to TRBJ2-4; either TRBD1 or TRBD2 may supply D (7 bases each). Germline values: CDR1 DFQATT, CDR2 SNEGSKA (reference sequence). The V gene lost 6 bases and the J gene lost 13 bases, with 16 bases spanning the gap. The CDR3 is made up of 11 amino acids. CDR3 sequence (DNA): TGCAGTGCCAGGGGGGGCGCCCTACAGTACTTC. Translation gives CSARGGALQYF.

The rearrangement uses TRBV29-1 and TRBJ1-2; tentative D call: TRBD1 (5 bases). This CDR3 spans 15 amino acids. Trimming removed 2 bases from V and 4 bases from J, with 17 bases in between. Germline CDR1 and CDR2: SQVTM and ANQGSEA. In DNA, the CDR3 is TGCAGCGTTGAAAGCGTCCGCGGGAGGGGCTATGGCTACACCTTC. Protein: CSVESVRGRGYGYTF.

The CDR3 DNA is TGTGCCTGGAGACCCGCGGGGGGCCCGAATGAGCAGTTCTTC. The encoded protein is CAWRPAGGPNEQFF. The chain recombines TRBV30 with TRBJ2-1; 8 bases are a match to TRBD2. CDR1 is GTSNPN and CDR2 is SVGIG in the germline V gene (reference sequence). V gave up 3 bases and J gave up 7 bases; unmatched junction bases: 8. The CDR3 length is 14 residues.